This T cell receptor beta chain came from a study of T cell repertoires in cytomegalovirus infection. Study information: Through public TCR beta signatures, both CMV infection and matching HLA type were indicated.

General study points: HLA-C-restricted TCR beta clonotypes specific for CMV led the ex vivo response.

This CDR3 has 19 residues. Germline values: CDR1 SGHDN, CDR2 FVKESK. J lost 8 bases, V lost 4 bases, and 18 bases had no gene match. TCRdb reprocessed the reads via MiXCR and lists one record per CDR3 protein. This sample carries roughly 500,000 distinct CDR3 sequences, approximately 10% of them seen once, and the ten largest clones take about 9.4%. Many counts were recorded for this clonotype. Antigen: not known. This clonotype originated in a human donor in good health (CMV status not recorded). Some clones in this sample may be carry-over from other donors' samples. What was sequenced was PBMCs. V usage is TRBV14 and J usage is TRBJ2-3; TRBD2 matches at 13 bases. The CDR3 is CASSPTLWTSGSRRATQYF. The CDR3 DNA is TGTGCCAGCAGCCCGACTCTCTGGACTAGCGGGAGTAGGAGAGCTACGCAGTATTTT.